The clone carrying this T cell receptor (beta chain) occurred many times. Its specificity is not known. TCR beta CDR3 regions were amplified from RNA. Researchers ran a first-round RT-PCR on the TCR CDR3 using the HTBI primer set. TCRdb processed the multiplex PCR reads anew with MiXCR; each CDR3 protein has one entry. This table holds about 290,000 distinct CDR3 sequences, roughly 15% found once. This sample stems from a study of T cells in Graves' hyperthyroidism and ophthalmopathy. Study-wide results and caveats: Using 13 V-J features, a model discriminated ophthalmopathy from stable hyperthyroidism. Ophthalmopathy, which appeared later, was predicted by the model a median about 5.9 months before onset.

V was clipped by 6 bases and J by 1 base, with 21 bases between them. CDR1 and CDR2 from the germline V gene are SGHVS and FNYEAQ. There are 18 residues in the CDR3. An absence of ophthalmopathy progression within 18 months meant stable Graves' hyperthyroidism. The chain uses TRBV7-6 and TRBJ1-4; D is unresolved. Material: blood. The TCR comes from a woman in her thirties or forties with Graves' hyperthyroidism. CDR3 sequence reads: CASSSLGRAPRTNEKLFF. CDR3 coding DNA: TGTGCCAGCAGTTCCCTCGGAAGGGCTCCTCGAACTAATGAAAAACTGTTTTTT.